Presented here are 10 T cell receptor beta chains from one specimen sequenced in a study of T-cell reconstitution after alpha-beta-depleted transplantation in children. The library targeted TCRbeta and was prepared with unique molecular identifiers. From the PCR reads, TCRdb called clonotypes with MiXCR, one entry per CDR3 protein. The data hold 670,000 or so distinct CDR3 sequences, with over 10% observed a single time. The sequenced sample was PBMCs, obtained before TCRalphabeta/CD19-depleted stem cell transplant. The origin of the receptors is a girl aged 2 to 10 with congenital amegakaryocytic thrombocytopenia, due to receive a stem cell transplant.

This clonotype showed up just a few times. The chain has TRBV11-1 and TRBJ2-3; D tentatively fits TRBD1 or TRBD2 (5 bases each). Germline-derived CDR1 and CDR2 are SGHAT and FQDESV (reference sequence). Trimming cost V 2 bases and J 5 bases, with 17 bases left between them. The length of the CDR3 is 16 residues. CDR3 in amino acids: CASSLRDAPPRDTQYF. CDR3 DNA sequence: TGTGCCAGCAGCTTACGGGACGCCCCCCCGCGAGATACGCAGTATTTT.

The rearrangement uses TRBV5-1 and TRBJ2-5; TRBD2 might be the D (5 bases). From germline, CDR1 is SGHRS and CDR2 YFSETQ. The germline V and J ends were trimmed by 3 bases and 6 bases, with 9 bases remaining between them. The CDR3 has 12 residues. CDR3 sequence (DNA): TGCGCCAGCAGCTCCGGGGTGCAGACCCAGTACTTC. This translates into CASSSGVQTQYF.

As regards this clonotype: Possible read error: a much larger clone is one base away. The chain links TRBV7-2 to TRBJ1-2; 7 positions agree with TRBD1. CDR1 SGHTA and CDR2 FQGNSA come from the germline V gene. The CDR3 runs to 12 residues. V shed 7 bases, J shed 12 bases, and the junction held 11 bases outside the gene matches. CDR3 residues: CASTINQGGDTF. For the CDR3, the DNA is TGTGCCAGCACCATTAACCAGGGGGGCGACACCTTC.

As for this clonotype: Given a much more abundant clone one base away, this may be a read error. The chain uses TRBV5-1 and TRBJ1-1; possibly TRBD1 for D (5 bases). This CDR3 spans 15 amino acids. Germline loops: CDR1 SGHRS, CDR2 YFSETQ. V lost 0 bases to trimming and J lost 5 bases, with 14 bases between them. The CDR3 region has the DNA TGCGCCAGCAGCTTGGAGGGCAGGGAGGGGACTGAAGCTTTCTTT. Translated: CASSLEGREGTEAFF.

This clonotype was recorded many times. The chain has TRBV29-1 and TRBJ1-6; unclear D gene. The ends were cut back, 7 bases at V and 10 bases at J, with 11 bases in the middle. Per germline, CDR1 SQVTM and CDR2 ANQGSEA. The CDR3 contains 11 residues. The DNA of the CDR3 is TGCAGCGCCGGGGAAGAATCACCCCTCCACTTT. Translated: CSAGEESPLHF.

This clonotype came up a few times. The J gene is TRBJ2-3, the V gene TRBV15; 8 bases are a match to TRBD2. This CDR3 is 15 amino acids long. Germline-derived CDR1 and CDR2 are LNHNV and YYDKDF (reference sequence). V gave up 1 base and J gave up 4 bases; unmatched junction bases: 4. The DNA of the CDR3 is TGTGCCACCAGCAGAGGGGGACTAGTCGCAGATACGCAGTATTTT. Translating gives CATSRGGLVADTQYF. Filled out from reference TRBV15 and TRBJ2-3, the complete variable domain reads DAMVIQNPRYQVTQFGKPVTLSCSQTLNHNVMYWYQQKSSQAPKLLFHYYDKDFNNEADTPDNFQSRRPNTSFCFLDIRSPGLGDTAMYLCATSRGGLVADTQYFGPGTRLTVL.

V is TRBV15 and J is TRBJ2-7, with 8 bases lining up with TRBD1. The V segment lost 5 bases and the J segment 0 bases; nucleotides outside the gene matches: 18. Germline values: CDR1 LNHNV, CDR2 YYDKDF (reference sequence). The CDR3 runs 19 residues. The CDR3 sequence is CATSETRGRWSRSSYEQYF. In nucleotides, the CDR3 is TGTGCCACCAGCGAAACCAGGGGGCGATGGAGCCGGAGCTCCTACGAGCAGTACTTC.

To note about this clonotype: A read error may explain this, as a much larger clone is one base away. The conserved phenylalanine or tryptophan normally closing the CDR3 is absent here, so this likely arose from a read error. The rearrangement uses TRBV20-1 and TRBJ1-1; TRBD1 matches 8 bases. The length of the CDR3 is 14 residues. From germline, CDR1 is DFQATT and CDR2 SNEGSKA (reference sequence). The trim removed 2 bases at V and 1 base at J, leaving 3 bases unmatched. The CDR3 DNA reads as TGCAGTGCTAGACAGGGGGCAACGAACACTGAAGCTTTCCTT. Its translation: CSARQGATNTEAFL.

This clonotype came up many times. The V call is TRBV20-1, the J call TRBJ2-4; 8 positions agree with TRBD1. V gave up 3 bases and J gave up 9 bases; unmatched junction bases: 4. Germline V gives CDR1 DFQATT, CDR2 SNEGSKA (reference sequence). The CDR3 contains 12 residues. This chain's CDR3 is CSASLQGVIQYF. CDR3 nucleotides: TGCAGTGCTAGCCTACAGGGGGTCATTCAGTACTTC.

Many counts were recorded for this clonotype. The V call is TRBV20-1, the J call TRBJ1-1; 8 nucleotides align to TRBD1. This CDR3 is 12 amino acids long. After removal of 6 bases from V and 5 bases from J, the junction contained 5 bases not matched to a gene. CDR1 is DFQATT, CDR2 SNEGSKA, per germline (reference sequence). CDR3 bases: TGCAGTGCCCTTGACAGGGGAACTGAAGCTTTCTTT. Translation gives CSALDRGTEAFF.